The text below deals with one TCR beta chain. The record originates from a study of cytomegalovirus exposure and HLA in healthy donors. Amplification used 60 Vbeta primers and 13 Jbeta primers. Sequenced by immunoSEQ multiplex PCR; TCRdb stores in-frame clones only, minus some. The sample shows 110,000 to 150,000 clones, roughly 70% of them seen only once. This TCR was recovered from a man aged 18 to 29 in good health and CMV-seropositive. The sequenced material came from PBMCs.

The CDR3 nucleotides are TGTGCCAGCAGCTCGGACATCTTTAGCAATCAGCCCCAGCATTTT. It encodes CASSSDIFSNQPQHF. This chain joins TRBV11-2 and TRBJ1-5; tentative D call: TRBD1 (5 bases). CDR1 SGHAT and CDR2 FQNNGV come from the germline V gene. This CDR3 region has 15 residues. Trimming cost V 4 bases and J 0 bases, with 10 bases left between them.